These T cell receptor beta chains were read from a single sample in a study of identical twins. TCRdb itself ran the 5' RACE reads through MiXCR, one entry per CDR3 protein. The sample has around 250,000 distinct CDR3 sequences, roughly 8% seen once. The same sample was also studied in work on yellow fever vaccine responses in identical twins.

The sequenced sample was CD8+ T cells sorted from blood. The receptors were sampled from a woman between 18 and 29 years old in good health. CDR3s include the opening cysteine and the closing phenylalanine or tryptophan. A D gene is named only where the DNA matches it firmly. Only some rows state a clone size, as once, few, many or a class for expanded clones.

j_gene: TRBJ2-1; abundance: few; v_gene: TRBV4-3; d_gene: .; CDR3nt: TGCGCCAGCAGCCACGGTGGGGTAAATGAGCAGTTCTTC; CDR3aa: CASSHGGVNEQFF
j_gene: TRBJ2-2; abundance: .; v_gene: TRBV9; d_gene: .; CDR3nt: TGTGCCAGCGCGCTCCCTAAAACGAACACCGGGGAGCTGTTTTTT; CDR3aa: CASALPKTNTGELFF
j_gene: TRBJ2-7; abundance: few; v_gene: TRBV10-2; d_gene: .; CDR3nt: TGCGCCAGCCGAGACAGGGAGGGCTCCTACGAGCAGTACTTC; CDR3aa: CASRDREGSYEQYF
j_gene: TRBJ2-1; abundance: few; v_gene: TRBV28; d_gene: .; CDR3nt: TGTGCCAGCAGTTTTCCTTCCGACTCCTACAATGAGCAGTTCTTC; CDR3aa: CASSFPSDSYNEQFF
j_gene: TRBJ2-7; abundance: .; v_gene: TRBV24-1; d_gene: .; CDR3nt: TGTGCCACCAGTGACCCCAGGACGGGTACCTACGAGCAGTACTTC; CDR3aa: CATSDPRTGTYEQYF
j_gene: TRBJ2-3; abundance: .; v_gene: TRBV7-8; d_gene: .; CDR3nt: TGTGCCAGCAGGTCTCGGGTAGGGGCAGATACGCAGTATTTT; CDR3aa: CASRSRVGADTQYF
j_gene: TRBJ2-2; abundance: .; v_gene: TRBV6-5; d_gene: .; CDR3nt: TGTGCCAGCGGGGACCGCGCCGGGGAGCTGTTTTTT; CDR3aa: CASGDRAGELFF
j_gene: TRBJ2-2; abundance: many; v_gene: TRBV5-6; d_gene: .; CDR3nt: TGTGCCAGCAGCTGGTACACCGGGGAGCTGTTTTTT; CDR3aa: CASSWYTGELFF
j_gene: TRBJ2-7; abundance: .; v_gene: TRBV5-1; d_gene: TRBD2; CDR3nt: TGCGCCAGCAGCTTGGCTGCTAGCGGGAGGACACCGCGAATCGGCGAGCAGTACTTC; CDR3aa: CASSLAASGRTPRIGEQYF
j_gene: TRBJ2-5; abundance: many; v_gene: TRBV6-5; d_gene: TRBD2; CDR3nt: TGTGCCAGCAGTCACACGGGAGGGGGACAAGAGACCCAGTACTTC; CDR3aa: CASSHTGGGQETQYF
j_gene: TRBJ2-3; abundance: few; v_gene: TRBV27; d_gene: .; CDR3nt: TGTGCCAGCCCCAGAGGCGTAGGCACAGATACGCAGTATTTT; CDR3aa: CASPRGVGTDTQYF
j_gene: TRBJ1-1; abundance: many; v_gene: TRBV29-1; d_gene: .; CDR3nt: TGCAGCGTTGATCATCTTCCCCCGCGAGGGTCATCTTTCCGGAACACTGAAGCTTTCTTT; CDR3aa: CSVDHLPPRGSSFRNTEAFF
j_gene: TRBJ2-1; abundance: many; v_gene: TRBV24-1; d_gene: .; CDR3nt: TGTGCCACCAGTGGCCCCGGAGGGACTTTTGAGCAGTTCTTC; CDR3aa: CATSGPGGTFEQFF
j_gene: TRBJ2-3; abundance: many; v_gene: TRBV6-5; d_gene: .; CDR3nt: TGTGCCAGCAGTTACTTTAGCGGTAGCACAGATACGCAGTATTTT; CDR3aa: CASSYFSGSTDTQYF
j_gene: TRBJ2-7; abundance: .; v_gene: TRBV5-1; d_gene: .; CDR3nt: TGCGCCAGCAGCTTAGCGGTACAGGACTACGAGCAGTACTTC; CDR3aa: CASSLAVQDYEQYF